The 13 T cell receptor beta chains presented below share a single source sample, sequenced in a study of blood T cell repertoires in COVID-19. The method was immunoSEQ multiplex PCR; TCRdb's version includes in-frame clones alone and lacks a portion of them. The sample has 150,000 to 200,000 clones, approximately 79% seen once. Input material: peripheral blood. These receptors all stem from a woman aged 70-85 years with acute or convalescent COVID-19.

The rearrangement links TRBV6-6 to TRBJ1-5; D is perhaps TRBD1 (6 bases). V lost 8 bases to trimming and J lost 1 base, with 12 bases between them. The CDR3 is 14 residues long. Germline loops: CDR1 MNHNY, CDR2 SVGAGI (reference sequence). Written as DNA, the CDR3 is TGTGCCAGCTTCAGGGGAGGGAGCAATCAGCCCCAGCATTTT. Its protein is CASFRGGSNQPQHF.

This clone was counted once. This sequence joins TRBV5-6 and TRBJ1-5; no clear D. The CDR3 is 16 amino acids. Germline loops: CDR1 SGHDT, CDR2 YYEEEE. Trimming shortened V by 1 base and J by 7 bases, and 18 bases separated the two germline ends. The CDR3 loop reads CASSLNGNRGIQPQHF. The CDR3 region has the DNA TGTGCCAGCAGCTTGAACGGGAATCGGGGTATACAGCCCCAGCATTTT.

The DNA of the CDR3 is TGTGCCAGCAGCGCGCTTTTGGGGCGCGGCTACACCTTC. This translates into CASSALLGRGYTF. The rearrangement uses TRBV5-8 and TRBJ1-2; D is perhaps TRBD1 (5 bases). This CDR3 is built from 13 residues. Germline loops: CDR1 SGHTS, CDR2 YDEGEE. V lost 4 bases to trimming and J lost 8 bases, with 15 bases between them.

The gene calls are TRBV19 and TRBJ1-5; TRBD1 is a possible D gene (5 bases). Between the trimmed V and J ends, which lost 3 bases and 3 bases, there was a span of 12 bases. The CDR3 has 15 residues. From germline, CDR1 is LNHDA and CDR2 SQIVND (reference sequence). CDR3 DNA: TGTGCCAGTAGTATGAATCAGGGATACAATCAGCCCCAGCATTTT. Encoded protein: CASSMNQGYNQPQHF.

With regard to this clone: Germline is not matched at one junction end, which may reflect a read error. V is TRBV6-5 and J is TRBJ2-1; 7 nucleotides match TRBD2. This CDR3 is built from 16 residues. Germline CDR1 and CDR2: MNHEY and SVGAGI. CDR3 residues: CASSSGAGASFNEQFF. Here the CDR3 DNA reads TGTGCCAGCAGTTCTGGTGCGGGAGCATCCTTCAATGAGCAGTTCTTC.

V gene TRBV30 combines with J gene TRBJ1-4, with D possibly TRBD1 on 5 matching bases. The CDR3 totals 14 residues. Germline CDR1 is GTSNPN and CDR2 is SVGIG (reference sequence). V lost 2 bases, J lost 5 bases, and 12 bases lay in between. This CDR3 is CAWSNKGLNEKLFF. The CDR3 DNA is TGTGCCTGGAGTAATAAGGGGCTAAATGAAAAACTGTTTTTT. The full variable domain, rest sourced from reference TRBV30 and TRBJ1-4, is SQTIHQWPATLVQPVGSPLSLECTVEGTSNPNLYWYRQAAGRGLQLLFYSVGIGQISSEVPQNLSASRPQDRQFILSSKKLLLSDSGFYLCAWSNKGLNEKLFFGSGTQLSVL.

This clone was seen a single time. The chain uses TRBV3-1 (or the pseudogene TRBV3-2) and TRBJ2-3, with a possible D match to TRBD1 (5 bases). V lost 5 bases and J lost 1, with 13 bases in between. This CDR3 has 15 amino acids. The germline CDR1 and CDR2 sequences are LGHDT and YNNKEL (reference sequence). This CDR3 reads CASSKRGGGTDTQYF. The DNA of the CDR3 is TGTGCCAGCAGCAAAAGGGGTGGGGGCACAGATACGCAGTATTTT.

This clone was seen only once. One junction end disagrees with the germline gene, perhaps due to a read error. J is TRBJ2-1 and V is TRBV10-3, with 15 bases lining up with TRBD2. Germline V gene sequence: CDR1 ENHRY, CDR2 SYGVKD. This CDR3 is 20 amino acids long. The CDR3: CSISESSGGLAGGSYNEQFF. In DNA, the CDR3 is TGTTCCATCAGTGAGTCGAGCGGCGGACTAGCGGGAGGGTCGTACAATGAGCAGTTCTTC.

This clone has just one count. The rearrangement uses TRBV6-2 or TRBV6-3 and TRBJ2-7, with 8 nucleotides matching TRBD1. From germline, CDR1 is MNHEY and CDR2 SVGEGT. This CDR3 comprises 14 residues. Trimming cost V 6 bases and J 4 bases; bases outside gene matches: 8. Here the CDR3 DNA reads TGTGCCAGCAGCGGGACAGGCCGGCGATACGAGCAGTACTTC. Encoded protein: CASSGTGRRYEQYF.

This clone has only a few counts. The chain carries TRBV19 and TRBJ2-5; 8 bases agree with TRBD2. The CDR3 totals 14 residues. After removal of 7 bases from V and 3 bases from J, the junction contained 7 bases not matched to a gene. CDR1 LNHDA and CDR2 SQIVND come from the germline V gene (reference sequence). CDR3 DNA sequence: TGTGCCAGTATGGACCGGGGGGGTAAAGAGACCCAGTACTTC. This translates into CASMDRGGKETQYF.

The chain combines TRBV5-5 with TRBJ2-3; 10 positions match TRBD1. The CDR3 is 16 amino acids. Germline trimming cut 4 bases from V and 0 bases from J; bases unmatched to any gene: 5. CDR1 and CDR2 from the germline V gene are SGHKS and YYEKEE (reference sequence). DNA of the CDR3: TGTGCCAGCAGCCGACAGGGGGCCCCTAGCACAGATACGCAGTATTTT. It encodes CASSRQGAPSTDTQYF.

V gene TRBV7-8 combines with J gene TRBJ1-2, with 10 bases lining up with TRBD1. Germline V gene sequence: CDR1 SGHVS, CDR2 FQNEAQ. This CDR3 has 14 residues. The V segment lost 3 bases and the J segment 7 bases; nucleotides outside the gene matches: 5. The CDR3 region is CASSLTGGEFGYTF. Written as DNA, the CDR3 is TGTGCCAGCAGCTTGACAGGGGGCGAATTTGGCTACACCTTC.

The gene calls are TRBV29-1 and TRBJ2-1; 8 nucleotides align to TRBD2. The CDR3 loop spans 15 amino acids. The germline gives CDR1 SQVTM, CDR2 ANQGSEA. The V and J ends lost 7 bases and 0 bases, in that order; junction bases with no gene match: 8. CDR3 sequence (DNA): TGCAGCGCCCGGAGCGGGAGCGGCTCCTACAATGAGCAGTTCTTC. Encoded protein: CSARSGSGSYNEQFF.